This T cell receptor beta chain was recorded in a study of patients and donors after allogeneic stem cell transplantation. There are a few counts of this clonotype. TCRdb recomputed calls from the RT-PCR reads with MiXCR, one row per CDR3 protein. The sample consists of 920,000 or so distinct CDR3 sequences, roughly 17% of them appearing once. Germline CDR1 reads MNHNS; CDR2 reads SASEGT. The length of the CDR3 is 14 residues. V was trimmed by 7 bases and J by 5 bases, leaving 14 bases between them. J is TRBJ1-4 and V is TRBV6-1; the D is unclear. The sequencing sample was made of blood, either unsorted or a sorted T cell fraction (not recorded which). The TCR comes from a human donor who was either an allogeneic HSCT recipient or a stem cell or donor lymphocyte infusion donor (not recorded which). It is not recorded whose cells these are; they may come from a transplant donor. CDR3 bases: TGTGCCAGCACTACGGCACGTCCGAATGAAAAACTGTTTTTT. It translates to CASTTARPNEKLFF.